This T cell receptor (beta chain) was profiled in a study of OX40 agonist ivuxolimab in advanced cancers. Study-level points and caveats: Doses of 0.1 to 3.0 mg/kg were accompanied by clonal expansion of CD4+ and CD8+ blood T cells by week 6.

Profiled with immunoSEQ multiplex PCR; TCRdb holds only in-frame clones, not every one. The sample yields around 31,000 clones, approximately 87% seen once. This clone was counted a single time. The target antigen is unknown. Trimming stripped 4 bases from V and 11 bases from J, with 12 bases between. The CDR3 is made up of 13 amino acids. CDR1 and CDR2 (germline): MNHEY, SMNVEV (reference sequence). This receptor was taken from an adult with an advanced solid tumor such as melanoma, head and neck, liver or kidney cancer. The chain combines TRBV27 with TRBJ1-6, with unresolved D. This material consisted of CD4+ or CD8+ T cells sorted from blood, taken in a trial of the OX40 agonist ivuxolimab. This CDR3 is CASSYSTVAPLHF. CDR3 DNA sequence: TGTGCCAGCAGTTACTCGACGGTGGCACCCCTCCACTTT.